The text below deals with one T cell receptor beta chain. Its antigen is not yet known. The record has no base qualities; no much larger clone is one base away. The Quick-DNA Microprep Kit was used to extract genomic DNA from the sorted cells. TCRbeta DNA was amplified with the immunoSEQ hsTCRbeta kit following the manufacturer's protocol. TCRbeta libraries were sequenced on an Illumina MiSeq instrument. The authors processed their data as follows. After out-of-frame sequences were removed, around 2,200,000 distinct TCRbeta sequences remained, averaging around 67,000 per individual. Each individual was scored according to the count of over 150 previously reported CMV-associated TCRbeta sequences and the total productive distinct TCRbeta count. A beta-binomial model was reimplemented in Python, and scikit-learn random forests with default parameters were trained on US cohort data. Classifier performance on the Belgian cohort was summarized as median AUC with percentile confidence intervals over 10,000 bootstrap iterations. As stored in TCRdb, this immuneACCESS dataset retains in-frame rearrangements with V and J assigned. A fraction of the clones does not appear; measured against another copy, unresolved V genes explain less than half of the discrepancy, and the remainder lacks a known reason. V and J calls and clone size are as listed in that table; D and trimming were resolved from the DNA. For this sample the table gives around 99,000 clones, of which about 80% were detected only once. The ten largest clones represent approximately 4% of the sample.

This sample was included in a study of memory CD4+ T cells and cytomegalovirus serostatus (dated by TCRdb to about 2019). In the study overall: The cohort included approximately 35 healthy adults from Belgium, of whom 9 were CMV seropositive and approximately 25 were CMV seronegative. To replicate a published TCR-based CMV serostatus classifier, the researchers sequenced the CD4+ memory TCRbeta repertoires of a Belgian cohort whose cytomegalovirus serostatus was known. Study-wide conclusions, independent of this receptor: For CMV serostatus prediction, a median bootstrapped AUC of roughly 0.94 was reached with the original framework, and a median bootstrapped AUC of roughly 0.9 was reached with a US-trained random forest. Among the roughly 160 previously reported CMV-associated TCRbeta sequences, some 67 showed up in the CD4+ memory repertoires, with each one found in between one and five individuals. Only CD4+CD45RO+ memory cells were sequenced, in contrast to the original study, which included naive and memory CD4+ and CD8+ populations. The results were read as suggesting that the CMV-associated TCR signature is, for the most part, present in the CD4+ memory repertoire. On the Belgian cohort, the classifier based on the original framework reached a median bootstrapped AUC of roughly 0.96, with a 95% CI of 0.76-1.00.

A FACSAria II was used to sort memory CD4+ T cells, defined as single viable CD3+CD4+CD8-CD45RO+ cells. CMV serostatus was determined using a Roche Elecsys assay that detects serum IgG against CMV pp150, pp28, p38 and p52. After thawing, total CD4+ T cells were enriched by positive selection with CD4 magnetic microbeads. The samples came from a different study that was designed specifically to examine the CD4+ T cell memory repertoire. Following standard operating procedures, peripheral blood mononuclear cells were isolated and cryopreserved, while serum was kept at -80 degrees C. CD3-PerCP (BW264/56), CD4-APC (RPA-T4), CD45RO-PE (UCHT1) and CD8-Pacific Orange (3B5) antibodies were used for staining, and non-viable cells were excluded with Sytox blue. The CDR3 goes from the cysteine to the phenylalanine over 17 residues. This entry keeps only the CDR3 DNA: 51 bases, framed from base 1.

The chain is assembled from TRBV21-1 and TRBJ1-3; TRBD1 is the table's D call, not checked against the DNA. TRBV21-1 is annotated as a pseudogene. This TCR derives from an adult in good health and CMV-seropositive. The sequenced sample was memory CD4+ T cells from blood. The encoded CDR3 is CASSKGLRQGAGNTIYF. The DNA sequence reads TGTGCCAGCAGCAAAGGGTTGCGGCAGGGGGCGGGAAACACCATATATTTT.